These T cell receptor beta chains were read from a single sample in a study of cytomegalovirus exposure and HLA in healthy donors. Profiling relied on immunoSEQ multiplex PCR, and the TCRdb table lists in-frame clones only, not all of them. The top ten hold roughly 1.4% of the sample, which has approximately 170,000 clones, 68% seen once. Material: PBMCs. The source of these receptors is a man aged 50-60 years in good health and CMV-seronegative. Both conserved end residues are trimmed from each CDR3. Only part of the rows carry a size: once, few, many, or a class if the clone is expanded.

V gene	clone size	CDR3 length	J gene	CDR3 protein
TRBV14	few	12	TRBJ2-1	ASSPLLTGREQF
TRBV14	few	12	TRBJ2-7	ASSRQGATYEQY
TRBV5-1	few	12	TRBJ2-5	ASGSRVSRETQY
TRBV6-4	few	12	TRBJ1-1	ASSDSTGGTEAF
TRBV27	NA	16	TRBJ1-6	ASSLDNNRGSYNSPLH
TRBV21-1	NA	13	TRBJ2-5	ASSKVRAGGETQY
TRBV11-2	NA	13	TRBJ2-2	ASSLDRGSTGELF
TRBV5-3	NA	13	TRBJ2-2	ARSLGGGADGELF
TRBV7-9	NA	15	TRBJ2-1	ASSLEAGTASYNEQF
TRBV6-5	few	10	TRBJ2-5	ASSSQLETQY
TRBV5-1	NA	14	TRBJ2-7	ASKPVSAGGTYEQY
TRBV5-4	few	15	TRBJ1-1	ASSPRRGSGSRTEAF
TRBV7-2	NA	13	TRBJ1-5	ASSFLQGLYQPQH
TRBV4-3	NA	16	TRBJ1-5	ASSQDGDRLDWNQPQH
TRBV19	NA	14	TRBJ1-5	ASSPGQGRVNQPQH
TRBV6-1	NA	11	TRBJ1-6	ASTPTPSSPLH
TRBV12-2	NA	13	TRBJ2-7	ASQTGQGAGYEQY
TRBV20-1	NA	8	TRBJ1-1	SALGTEAF
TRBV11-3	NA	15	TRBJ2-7	ASSLGSLGQGSYEQY
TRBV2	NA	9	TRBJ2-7	ASKTAYEQY
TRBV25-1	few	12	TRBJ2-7	ASSAFTASDEQY
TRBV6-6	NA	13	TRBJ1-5	ASQLDRRSNQPQH
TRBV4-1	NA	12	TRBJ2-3	ASSPSGGADTQY
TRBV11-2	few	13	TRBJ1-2	ASSLKQGANYGYT
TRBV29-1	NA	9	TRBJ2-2	SVQETGELF
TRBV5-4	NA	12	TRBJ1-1	ASSAIRGDTEAF
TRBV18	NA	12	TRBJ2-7	ASSPGGARNEQY
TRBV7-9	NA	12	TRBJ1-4	ASSLGLTPEKLF
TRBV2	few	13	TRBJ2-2	ASRPGTANTGELF
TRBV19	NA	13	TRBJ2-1	ASSSSGGTYNEQF
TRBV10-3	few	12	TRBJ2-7	AISEVGLGDEQY
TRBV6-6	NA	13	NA	ASSLDILSSYEQY
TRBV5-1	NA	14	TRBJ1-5	ASSLGGGDSNQPQH
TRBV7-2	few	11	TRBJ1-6	ASNPTRNSPLH
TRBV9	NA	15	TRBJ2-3	ASSLLIKGPGADTQY
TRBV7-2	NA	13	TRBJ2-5	ASSSSGGALETQY
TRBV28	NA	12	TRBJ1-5	ASKTGTGKRAQH
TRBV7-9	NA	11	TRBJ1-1	ASSPGGFTEAF
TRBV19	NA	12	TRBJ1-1	ASSARERNTEAF
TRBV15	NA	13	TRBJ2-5	ATSGGTSGEVAQY
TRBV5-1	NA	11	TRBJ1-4	ASSLGYMEKLF